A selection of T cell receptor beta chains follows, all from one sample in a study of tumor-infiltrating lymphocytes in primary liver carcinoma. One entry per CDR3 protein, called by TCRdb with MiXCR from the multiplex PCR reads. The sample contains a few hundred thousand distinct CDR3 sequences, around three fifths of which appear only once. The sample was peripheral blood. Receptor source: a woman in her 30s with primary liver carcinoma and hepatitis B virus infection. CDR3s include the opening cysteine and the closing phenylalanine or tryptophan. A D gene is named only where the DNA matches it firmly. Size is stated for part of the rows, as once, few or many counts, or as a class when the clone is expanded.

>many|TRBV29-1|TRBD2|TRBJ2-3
TGCAGCGTTGGGGGGACTAGCGGGAAAACCTCCCAGAAGGATACGCAGTATTTT
CSVGGTSGKTSQKDTQYF
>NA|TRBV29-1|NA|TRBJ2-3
TGTAGCGTATCCGGAGCGATAGATACGCAGTATTTT
CSVSGAIDTQYF
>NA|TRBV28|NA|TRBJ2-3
TGTGCCAGCAGGGCCGAAGTCACGCAGTATTTT
CASRAEVTQYF
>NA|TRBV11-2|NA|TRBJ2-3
TGTACTAGCAGCTTAGTTGGGACAGCCACGGATACGCAGTATTTT
CTSSLVGTATDTQYF
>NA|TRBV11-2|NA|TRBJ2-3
TGTGCCAGCAGCTCGGACCACACAGATATGCAATATTTT
CASSSDHTDMQYF
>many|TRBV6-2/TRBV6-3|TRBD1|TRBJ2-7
TGTGCCAGCACCTCCCTGGACAGGGGGACCTACGAGCAGTACTTC
CASTSLDRGTYEQYF
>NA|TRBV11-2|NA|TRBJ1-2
TGTGCTAGCAGCTTGGACAGAATTAACTATGGCTACACTTTC
CASSLDRINYGYTF
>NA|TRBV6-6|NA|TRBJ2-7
TGTGTCAACAGCCAGACGGAAGAGCAGTACTTC
CVNSQTEEQYF
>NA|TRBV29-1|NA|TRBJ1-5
TGCAGCGTCGGGGTGGGCTTTGGGGCCAATCAGCCCCAGCATTTT
CSVGVGFGANQPQHF
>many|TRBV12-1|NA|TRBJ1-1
TGTGCCAGCAGCTTTAACACTGAAGCTTTCTTT
CASSFNTEAFF
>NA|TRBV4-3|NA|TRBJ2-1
TGCGCCAGCAGCCACACAATGTTGGTCAACGAGCGGTTCTTC
CASSHTMLVNERFF
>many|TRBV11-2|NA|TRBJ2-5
TGTGCCAGCAGCTCGAGAGTTATGGAGACCCAGTACTTC
CASSSRVMETQYF
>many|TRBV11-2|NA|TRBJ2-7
TGTGCCAGCAGCTTAGGACCCGGGGACTACGAGCAGTACTTC
CASSLGPGDYEQYF
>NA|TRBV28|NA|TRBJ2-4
TGTGCCAGCAGTTTTAGGGCAGGGGTTCCGGACATTCAGTACTTC
CASSFRAGVPDIQYF
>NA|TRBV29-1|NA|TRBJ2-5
TGCAGCGTTGTGGTGGGTAACAAAGAGACCCAGTACTTC
CSVVVGNKETQYF
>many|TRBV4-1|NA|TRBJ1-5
TGCGCCAGCAGCCAAGCCCCAGGGAGCAATCAGCCCCAGCATTTT
CASSQAPGSNQPQHF
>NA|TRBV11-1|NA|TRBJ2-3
TGTGTCAGCAGCTTATCCAGGGTGGCATATACGCAGTATTTT
CVSSLSRVAYTQYF
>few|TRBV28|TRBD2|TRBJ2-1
TGTGCCAGCAAACTAGCGGGATGGAACAATGAGCAGTTCTTC
CASKLAGWNNEQFF
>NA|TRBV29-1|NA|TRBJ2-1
TGCAGCGCCGGGGGTGGGGGGCGTCACAATGAGCAGTTCTTC
CSAGGGGRHNEQFF
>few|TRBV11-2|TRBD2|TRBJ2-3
TGTGCCAGCAGCTTAGGCCCCCTGAGCGGGAATAGGGATACGCAGTATTTT
CASSLGPLSGNRDTQYF
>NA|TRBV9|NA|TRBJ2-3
TGTGCCAGCAGCGTGTCGGGAAGCACAGATACGCAGTATTTT
CASSVSGSTDTQYF
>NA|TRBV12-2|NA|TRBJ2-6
TGTGCAAGTCGCGGCCCCACGGGACAGTACAAATCTGGGGCCAACGTCCTGACTTTC
CASRGPTGQYKSGANVLTF
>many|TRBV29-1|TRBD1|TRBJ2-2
TGCAGCGTTGGGGTACAGGGGGCCACCGGGGAGCTGTTTTTT
CSVGVQGATGELFF
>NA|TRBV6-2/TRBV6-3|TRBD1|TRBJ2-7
TGTGCCAGCAGGGATCCGGGACAGGCCTACGAGCAGTACTTC
CASRDPGQAYEQYF
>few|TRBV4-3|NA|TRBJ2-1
TGCGCCAGCAGCCGAGAGAGGTCGAGTGAGCAGTTCTTC
CASSRERSSEQFF
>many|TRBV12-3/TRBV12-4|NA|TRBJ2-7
TGTGCCAGCAGTTTGGCCGGTCCCCTCTACGAGCAGTACTTC
CASSLAGPLYEQYF
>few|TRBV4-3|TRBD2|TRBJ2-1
TGCGCCAGCAGCCAAGATTCCGCGGGAGGGAACAATGAGCAGTTCTTC
CASSQDSAGGNNEQFF
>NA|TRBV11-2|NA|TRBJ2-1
TGTGCCAGCGGCGTAGTGATGGGGGCGCGGTACAATGAGCAGTTCTTC
CASGVVMGARYNEQFF
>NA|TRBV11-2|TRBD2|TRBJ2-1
TGTGCTAGCAGGTTTAGCGGGAGGCCCCCCTACAGTGAGCAGTTCTTC
CASRFSGRPPYSEQFF
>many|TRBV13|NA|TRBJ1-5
TGTGCCAGCAGCTCTAGACAGTTGCCCCAAGCCCAGCATTTT
CASSSRQLPQAQHF
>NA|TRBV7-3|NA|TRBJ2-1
TGTGCCACCAGCCTTGACAGCAACTCCTACAATGAGCAGTTCTTC
CATSLDSNSYNEQFF
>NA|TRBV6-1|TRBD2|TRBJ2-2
TGTGCCAGCGGCGGCGGGAGGGCCAAGGAAACCGGGGAGCTGTTTTTT
CASGGGRAKETGELFF
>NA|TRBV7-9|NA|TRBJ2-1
TGTGCCAGCAGCTTAGTTGTGGGCCCGGGAAATGAGCAGTTCTTC
CASSLVVGPGNEQFF
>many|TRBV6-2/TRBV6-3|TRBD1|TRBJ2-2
TGTGCCAGCAGTACCCCCGGGACAGGGTACACCGGGGAGCTGTTTTTT
CASSTPGTGYTGELFF
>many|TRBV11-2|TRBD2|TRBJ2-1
TGTGCCAGCAGCTTAGCAGTATTTTTCGGGACTAGCGGCCCCAATGAGCAGTTCTTC
CASSLAVFFGTSGPNEQFF
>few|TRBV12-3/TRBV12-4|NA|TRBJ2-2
TGTGCCAGCAGTCCTCCCGGGGAGCCGTTTTTT
CASSPPGEPFF
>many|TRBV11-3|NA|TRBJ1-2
TGTGCCAGCAGCTTAAACCGACTGGACCGAGCACCATCTAACTATGGCTACACCTTC
CASSLNRLDRAPSNYGYTF
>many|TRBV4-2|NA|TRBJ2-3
TGTGCCAGCAGCCAAGAGGTTGTATTCGCAGATACGCAGTATTTT
CASSQEVVFADTQYF
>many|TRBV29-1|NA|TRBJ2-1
TGCAGCGTTGTGGGCTCCAATGAGCAGTTCTTC
CSVVGSNEQFF
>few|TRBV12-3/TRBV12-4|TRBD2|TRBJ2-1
TGTGCCAGCAGTCCGAGCCCGGGACTATCCTTTGAGCAGTTCTTC
CASSPSPGLSFEQFF
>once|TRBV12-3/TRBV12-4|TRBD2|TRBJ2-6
TGTGCCAGCAGTTTCCTGTTTAGCGGGAGGGGGCCCTCTGGGGCCAACGTCCTGACTTTC
CASSFLFSGRGPSGANVLTF
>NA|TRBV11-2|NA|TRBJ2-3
TGTGCCAGCAGCTTAGGGGGGCCGGGCACAGGTACGCAGTATTTT
CASSLGGPGTGTQYF
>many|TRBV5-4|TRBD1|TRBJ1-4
TGTGCCAGCAGCACCAACAGGGGGCTAAAAGAAAAACTGTTTTTT
CASSTNRGLKEKLFF
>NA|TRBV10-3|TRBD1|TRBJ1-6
TGTGCCATCAGTGTCCAAGGGACAGTTAATATTTCACCCCTCCACTTT
CAISVQGTVNISPLHF
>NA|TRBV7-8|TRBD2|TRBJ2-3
TGTGCCAGGAGTCTCTGGACGGCTAGCGGGAGCTCAGATACGCAGTATTTT
CARSLWTASGSSDTQYF
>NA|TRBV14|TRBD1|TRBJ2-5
TGTACCAGCAGCGAAAAGCACAGGGGACCCCAAGAGACCCAGTACTTC
CTSSEKHRGPQETQYF
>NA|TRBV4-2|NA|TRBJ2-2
TGTGCCAACAGCCAAGATTCTGCGCATAAGAACACCGGGGAGCTGTTTTTT
CANSQDSAHKNTGELFF